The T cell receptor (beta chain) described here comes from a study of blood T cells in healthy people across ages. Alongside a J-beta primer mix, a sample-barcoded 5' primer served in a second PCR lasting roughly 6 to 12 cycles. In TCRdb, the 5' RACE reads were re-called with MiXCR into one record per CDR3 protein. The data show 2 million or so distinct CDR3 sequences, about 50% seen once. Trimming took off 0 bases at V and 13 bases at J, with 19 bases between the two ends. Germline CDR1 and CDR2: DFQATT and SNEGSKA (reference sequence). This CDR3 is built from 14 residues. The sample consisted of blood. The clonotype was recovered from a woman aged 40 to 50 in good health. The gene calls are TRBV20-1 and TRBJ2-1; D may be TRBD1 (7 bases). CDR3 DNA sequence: TGCAGTGCTAGAGAGAGGCAGGGGGGAGAGACCCAGTTCTTC. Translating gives CSARERQGGETQFF.